One sample yielded the 27 T cell receptor beta chains listed below, sequenced in a study of identical twins. TCRdb fed the 5' RACE reads into MiXCR, producing one record per CDR3 protein. The sample records 310,000 or so distinct CDR3 sequences, around 9.7% being singletons. A further study also used this sample, focusing on yellow fever vaccine responses in identical twins.

The sample was CD8+ T cells sorted from blood. These receptors came from a woman aged 18-29 years in good health.

This clonotype was observed many times. The chain combines TRBV10-3 with TRBJ1-1; tentative D call: TRBD1 (6 bases). V shed 1 base and J shed 5 bases, with 11 bases lying between them. Germline values: CDR1 ENHRY, CDR2 SYGVKD. The CDR3 consists of 14 residues. CDR3 DNA: TGTGCCATCAGTGAGTGGGGGGGCGAAACTGAAGCTTTCTTT. Its translation: CAISEWGGETEAFF.

This clonotype was counted between two and nine times. V usage is TRBV7-9 and J usage is TRBJ2-7; D ambiguous. The CDR3 is made up of 12 amino acids. V lost 5 bases and J lost 6, with 11 bases in between. Germline V lookup: CDR1 SEHNR, CDR2 FQNEAQ (reference sequence). Here the CDR3 reads CASSLGRAEQYF. DNA of the CDR3: TGTGCCAGCAGCCTTGGCCGGGCCGAGCAGTACTTC.

The rearrangement links TRBV5-6 to TRBJ2-3; 7 bases are shared with TRBD2. The V gene end was trimmed by 2 bases and the J gene end by 4 bases; junction bases not matched to a gene: 7. Germline V gives CDR1 SGHDT, CDR2 YYEEEE. There are 15 residues in the CDR3. CDR3 nucleotide sequence: TGTGCCAGCAGCTTATCGTCAGGACTAGCAGATACGCAGTATTTT. Its translation: CASSLSSGLADTQYF.

This clonotype was counted many times. This rearrangement joins TRBV20-1 to TRBJ2-7; 10 positions match TRBD1. The CDR3 totals 15 residues. V shed 5 bases and J 4 bases; nucleotides not matched to a gene: 11. Germline V gene sequence: CDR1 DFQATT, CDR2 SNEGSKA (reference sequence). CDR3 loop: CSADTGTGVNYEQYF. The CDR3 DNA is TGCAGTGCTGATACCGGGACAGGGGTGAATTACGAGCAGTACTTC.

The rearrangement joins TRBV3-1 to TRBJ2-3, with 10 nucleotides matching TRBD2. This CDR3 spans 17 amino acids. J lost 5 bases, V lost 0 bases, and 8 bases had no gene match. Germline V lookup: CDR1 LGHDT, CDR2 YNNKEL (reference sequence). The CDR3 sequence: CASSQDAAGGPQDTQYF. CDR3 DNA sequence: TGTGCCAGCAGCCAAGACGCAGCGGGGGGGCCCCAAGATACGCAGTATTTT.

This rearrangement joins TRBV29-1 to TRBJ2-1; the match to TRBD2 covers 9 bases. This CDR3 has 14 amino acids. Trimming took 6 bases from V and 4 from J; bases not matched to a gene: 7. Germline V lookup: CDR1 SQVTM, CDR2 ANQGSEA. CDR3 sequence (DNA): TGCAGCGTAGTAGCGGGAGAGGGGTACAATGAGCAGTTCTTC. The encoded protein is CSVVAGEGYNEQFF.

This clonotype was counted ten times or more. The chain combines TRBV20-1 with TRBJ2-1; no reliable D call. The CDR3 is 14 amino acids. V was pared by 3 bases and J by 0 bases, with 9 bases between. Germline V gene lookup returns CDR1 DFQATT and CDR2 SNEGSKA (reference sequence). The CDR3 sequence: CSASGLSSYNEQFF. DNA for the CDR3: TGCAGTGCTAGCGGGTTGAGCTCCTACAATGAGCAGTTCTTC.

The J gene is TRBJ2-1, the V gene TRBV12-1; the D call TRBD1 from the table was never checked on the DNA. TRBV12-1 is annotated as a pseudogene. This CDR3 region has 16 residues. The CDR3 loop is CASSPGRGPNYNEQFF. The CDR3 DNA follows: TGTGCCAGCAGCCCGGGGCGGGGCCCCAACTACAATGAGCAGTTCTTC.

This clonotype was counted between two and nine times. V and J are TRBV7-9 and TRBJ2-1, with D possibly being TRBD2 (6 bases). The germline CDR1 and CDR2 sequences are SEHNR and FQNEAQ (reference sequence). V lost 5 bases and J 4 bases, leaving 18 bases between the germline ends. The CDR3 extends over 16 amino acids. CDR3 sequence reads: CASSPKGLQNYNEQFF. CDR3 coding DNA: TGTGCCAGCAGCCCGAAGGGACTTCAGAATTACAATGAGCAGTTCTTC.

The CDR3 loop is CSAIPPTSGSFFYEQYF. The CDR3 DNA sequence: TGCAGTGCCATCCCCCCCACTAGCGGGAGTTTCTTCTACGAGCAGTACTTC. The V call is TRBV20-1, the J call TRBJ2-7; 11 positions agree with TRBD2. The CDR3 sequence is 17 residues long. Germline CDR1 DFQATT, CDR2 SNEGSKA (reference sequence). The V segment lost 6 bases and the J segment 3 bases; nucleotides outside the gene matches: 16.

This rearrangement joins TRBV7-2 to TRBJ2-7, with 8 nucleotides matching TRBD2. CDR3 length equals 14 residues. The ends lost 5 bases at V and 5 bases at J; junction bases unmatched: 8. In germline, CDR1 is SGHTA, CDR2 FQGNSA. The DNA of the CDR3 is TGTGCCAGCAGCCAGGCAGCGGGGGACCACGAGCAGTACTTC. This encodes CASSQAAGDHEQYF. Looking up the rest from reference TRBV7-2 and TRBJ2-7 gives the full variable domain: GAGVSQSPSNKVTEKGKDVELRCDPISGHTALYWYRQSLGQGLEFLIYFQGNSAPDKSGLPSDRFSAERTGGSVSTLTIQRTQQEDSAVYLCASSQAAGDHEQYFGPGTRLTVT.

V usage is TRBV7-9 and J usage is TRBJ2-7, with 7 bases fitting TRBD1. This CDR3 contains 15 residues. Per germline, CDR1 SEHNR and CDR2 FQNEAQ (reference sequence). V lost 5 bases and J lost 1; bases outside the gene matches: 8. The CDR3 spells CASSARDSISYEQYF. The DNA of the CDR3 is TGTGCCAGCAGCGCCCGGGACAGTATTTCCTACGAGCAGTACTTC.

This clonotype was counted only a few times. The gene calls are TRBV5-4 and TRBJ2-3; 8 bases map to TRBD2. Trimming took 1 base from V and 2 from J; bases not matched to a gene: 3. The CDR3 is 15 amino acids. The V gene's germline CDR1 is SGHNT and CDR2 YYREEE (reference sequence). In DNA form, the CDR3 reads TGTGCCAGCAGCTTGAGGCGGGAGGCCACAGATACGCAGTATTTT. It is translated as CASSLRREATDTQYF.

This clonotype appeared a few times. CDR3 in amino acids: CASSFVLGDNEQFF. CDR3 in DNA: TGTGCCAGCAGTTTTGTTCTTGGAGACAATGAGCAGTTCTTC. The rearrangement uses TRBV28 and TRBJ2-1; D ambiguous. CDR1 is MDHEN, CDR2 SYDVKM, per germline. CDR3 size: 14 residues. V lost 3 bases and J lost 5, with 11 bases in between.

There are many counts of this clonotype. In DNA, the CDR3 is TGTGCCAGCAGTCCACCAGGTAGCGGGGGGGCCTCAGATACGCAGTATTTT. Encoded protein: CASSPPGSGGASDTQYF. J is TRBJ2-3 and V is TRBV27; 11 nucleotides agree with TRBD2. CDR1 is MNHEY, CDR2 SMNVEV, per germline (reference sequence). This CDR3 region has 17 residues. V was pared by 5 bases and J by 4 bases, with 11 bases of the junction left unmatched.

The CDR3 DNA sequence: TGCAGTGCTAGAGATCTTCAGGGGACAGACAATGAGCAGTTCTTC. Protein product: CSARDLQGTDNEQFF. The chain combines TRBV20-1 with TRBJ2-1; TRBD1 aligns across 7 bases. CDR3 size: 15 residues. Unmatched junction bases numbered 7, after V lost 0 bases and J lost 5 bases. Per germline, CDR1 DFQATT and CDR2 SNEGSKA (reference sequence).

This clonotype came up many times. The rearrangement uses TRBV12-3 or TRBV12-4 and TRBJ2-1, with 7 bases fitting TRBD2. Losses at the gene ends were 2 bases for V and 9 bases for J; bases not matched to a gene: 10. The CDR3 extends over 15 amino acids. This CDR3 is CASSLLASGIGEQFF. The DNA of the CDR3 is TGTGCCAGCAGTTTACTGGCTAGCGGCATCGGTGAGCAGTTCTTC.

The rearrangement uses TRBV9 and TRBJ1-3; 8 bases line up with TRBD1. V lost 3 bases, J lost 9 bases, and 26 bases stayed unmatched. In germline, CDR1 is SGDLS, CDR2 YYNGEE. The CDR3 sequence is 20 residues long. CDR3 DNA: TGTGCCAGCAGCGAAAACTTGCAGGGTGATCGGACAGGGAATGTAGGCACCATATATTTT. Its translation is CASSENLQGDRTGNVGTIYF.

This clonotype was seen ten or more times. The chain uses TRBV20-1 and TRBJ2-7, with D possibly TRBD2 on 5 matching bases. Germline values: CDR1 DFQATT, CDR2 SNEGSKA (reference sequence). The CDR3 spans 12 residues. Trimming removed 0 bases from V and 4 bases from J, with 7 bases in between. The CDR3 nucleotides are TGCAGTGCTAGAGATGCGGGTTACGAGCAGTACTTC. Translating it yields CSARDAGYEQYF.

Points on this clonotype: Because the CDR3 is missing its conserved closing phenylalanine or tryptophan, this is likely a read error. The J gene is TRBJ2-7, the V gene TRBV4-1, with TRBD1 matching 7 bases. The germline V gene encodes CDR1 MGHRA and CDR2 YSYEKL. This CDR3 spans 16 amino acids. V trimming: 1 base; J trimming: 3 bases; junction bases outside the gene matches: 9. CDR3 sequence: CASSQAAGTEHYEQYL. In DNA, the CDR3 is TGCGCCAGCAGCCAAGCCGCCGGGACAGAGCACTACGAGCAGTACCTC.

The chain is built from TRBV7-8 and TRBJ2-3; D remains ambiguous. From germline, CDR1 is SGHVS and CDR2 FQNEAQ. The CDR3 sequence is 12 residues long. The ends were cut back, 2 bases at V and 10 bases at J, with 10 bases in the middle. CDR3 sequence reads: CASSLPPSAQYF. CDR3 bases: TGTGCCAGCAGCTTACCCCCCTCTGCGCAGTATTTT.

This clonotype was counted between two and nine times. This sequence joins TRBV5-6 and TRBJ2-1; D gene ambiguous. Germline loops: CDR1 SGHDT, CDR2 YYEEEE. This CDR3 is built from 17 residues. The V end lost 0 bases, the J end lost 3 bases, and 16 bases lay between the germline ends. CDR3 in DNA: TGTGCCAGCAGCTTGGGAGTCCTCGGAACGGGCTACAATGAGCAGTTCTTC. Its translation: CASSLGVLGTGYNEQFF.

The chain links TRBV4-3 to TRBJ2-7; TRBD2 matches at 7 bases. Unmatched junction bases numbered 4, after V lost 4 bases and J lost 1 base. The germline V gene has CDR1 LGHNA and CDR2 YSLEER. The CDR3 consists of 14 residues. The CDR3, as DNA: TGCGCCAGCAGCCCAGACGGGGGGTCCTACGAGCAGTACTTC. Protein sequence: CASSPDGGSYEQYF.

This clonotype was detected ten times or more. This chain uses TRBV7-9 with TRBJ2-2, with D maybe TRBD2 (6 bases). This CDR3 is 14 amino acids long. CDR1 and CDR2 (germline): SEHNR, FQNEAQ (reference sequence). Trimming stripped 5 bases from V and 5 bases from J, with 12 bases between. The CDR3 is CASSPEGSTGELFF. The DNA of the CDR3 is TGTGCCAGCAGCCCGGAGGGGAGTACCGGGGAGCTGTTTTTT.

This clonotype was counted many times. The chain couples TRBV12-3 or TRBV12-4 to TRBJ1-1; D remains ambiguous. The CDR3 sequence is 14 residues long. The V gene lost 4 bases and the J gene lost 1 base, with 10 bases spanning the gap. The CDR3 coding sequence is TGTGCCAGCAGTTGGGAGACAAAGAACACTGAAGCTTTCTTT. Its translation: CASSWETKNTEAFF.

This clonotype was detected ten times or more. The chain employs TRBV11-2 and TRBJ2-2; 12 bases are shared with TRBD2. From germline, CDR1 is SGHAT and CDR2 FQNNGV. V shed 2 bases, J shed 4 bases, and the junction held 5 bases outside the gene matches. CDR3 length: 17 amino acids. CDR3 coding DNA: TGTGCCAGCAGCTTAATCGGACTAGCGGGGCCCACCGGGGAGCTGTTTTTT. It codes for CASSLIGLAGPTGELFF.

Many counts were recorded for this clonotype. The chain combines TRBV3-1 with TRBJ1-1, with 7 positions matching TRBD1. The ends lost 3 bases at V and 8 bases at J; junction bases unmatched: 9. CDR3 length: 14 amino acids. In germline, CDR1 is LGHDT, CDR2 YNNKEL (reference sequence). The DNA of the CDR3 is TGTGCCAGCAGCCACGACAGGGATTCAACGGAAGCTTTCTTT. Residues: CASSHDRDSTEAFF.